This T cell receptor beta chain was sequenced for a study of vaccination and CD4 T cells after COVID-19. Study results and limitations: Convalescent patients' vaccine-specific clones were spike mono-reactive in 304 of 307 cases.

About this clonotype itself: Its antigen remains unknown.

The treatment here: roughly 10-day PBMC culture with coronavirus spike peptide pools or control peptides (ViraFEST assay). Expansion of antigen-specific T cells with peptide pools by ViraFEST preceded sequencing of TCRs. Sequencing of the DNA from cultured CD4+ T cells was carried out with the Oncomine TCR Beta short-read assay. TCRdb used MiXCR to reprocess the PCR reads, holding one entry per CDR3 protein. Counted here are about 12,000 distinct CDR3 sequences, roughly three fifths occurring once; the ten biggest clones make up roughly 8%. The length of the CDR3 is 14 residues. Trimming left V 1 base short and J 4 bases short, with 9 bases between. The V gene's germline CDR1 is MGHRA and CDR2 YSYEKL.

The J gene is TRBJ2-3, the V gene TRBV4-1; D may be TRBD2 (6 bases). Sequencing was performed on CD4+ T cells from blood, cultured in vitro. The clonotype originates from a human donor who had recovered from COVID-19. The CDR3 DNA is TGCGCCAGCAGCCAAGGGGGGAGGTCAGATACGCAGTATTTT. Protein: CASSQGGRSDTQYF.